Here is one TCR beta chain with its context. The clone's antigen remains unknown. The record has no base qualities; no much larger clone is one base away. This sample is part of a study of cytomegalovirus exposure and HLA in healthy donors (dated by TCRdb to the late 2010s). Context from the whole study: According to an earlier analysis of 450 to 650 of the donors, about 179 million T cells yielded 117 million unique TCR beta sequences and around 280 Gb of sequence data. Class I and class II HLA loci were covered by the typing at four-digit resolution. On average, around 240,000 unique TCR beta nucleotide sequences were sequenced per donor among more than 350 genotyped donors of the cohort, with roughly 18% of those sequences being non-productive. A later analysis re-analyzed previously published TCR beta repertoires from 500 to 700 donors and added high-resolution HLA genotyping to study TCR occurrence patterns. An earlier analysis of around 640 of the donors used high-throughput TCR beta sequencing to judge whether each TCR beta V gene segment behaved as functional or pseudogenic. Donor age, sex, ethnicity and CMV serostatus were compiled alongside the repertoire data. In a later genetic analysis, genome-wide SNP genotypes for about 55% of the roughly 700 donors were used, and that subset was treated as a discovery cohort. Every repertoire in the discovery cohort had been generated on one and the same sequencing platform. The study aimed to test whether cataloging public T cell receptors could reveal signatures of past pathogen exposure. To predict cytomegalovirus infection status, the study combined high-throughput TCR immunosequencing, statistical association of individual TCRs with disease status, and machine learning. The study profiled the T cell repertoires of hundreds of subjects by immunosequencing and related them to cytomegalovirus serostatus. In addition to the first cohort of 666 subjects, a separate validation cohort of 120 different subjects was used. The later analysis used no new phenotypic data to find candidate immune exposures, relying instead on TCR beta sequences and their occurrence across donors. The number of donors typed differed by locus, with roughly 620-630 for A, B, C, DRB1 and DQB1, around 500 for DQA1, 606 for DPA1, and around 460 for DPB1. Because of strong linkage in the cohort, roughly five DR-DQ haplotypes were treated as single units for association and clustering. An early release that covered more than 550 HLA-typed donors contained approximately 300 gigabases of sequencing data and approximately 85 million unique TCR sequences. Of the roughly 390 genotyped donors, 65% to 90% fell in the genetic ancestry cluster associated with self-reported Caucasian donors.

The library was produced with the immunoSEQ multiplex PCR assay. For the multiplex PCR, a mixture combining 60 forward primers for TCR Vbeta segments and 13 reverse primers for TCR Jbeta segments was used. A multiplex PCR assay on genomic DNA amplified the CDR3 region of rearranged TCR beta genes. Amplified TCR beta libraries were sequenced as 87-base-pair reads on the Illumina HiSeq System. The authors' pipeline ran thus. A later analysis tallied 75 million to 95 million unique TCR beta chains across the 660 or so repertoires, and roughly 11 million of those chains were shared by two or more donors. To remove PCR and sequencing errors, raw reads were error-corrected and collapsed into unique sequences using a nearest-neighbor algorithm that merged closely related sequences. Alignment of CDR3 sequences to IMGT reference sequences was used to assign V, D and J gene segments. For a sequence to be retained, at least a six-nucleotide match to both a V gene segment and a J gene segment was required. Rearrangements were called productive when the CDR3 lacked stop codons and stayed in frame with V and J; all others were non-productive. Following IMGT convention, CDR3 was defined as the stretch from the second conserved V-encoded cysteine to the conserved J-encoded phenylalanine. The earlier analysis of around 640 of the donors excluded sequences that lacked an unambiguous match to a single V gene segment. In an earlier analysis of approximately 550 of the donors, V segments were called functional above 56.7% productive rearrangements and were called segregating when the between-donor standard deviation exceeded 5%. To diagnose cytomegalovirus status from the catalog of TCR beta chain sequences, a statistical classification framework was built. V and J gene assignment, in a later analysis, came from comparing TCR nucleotide sequences with IMGT/GENE-DB human TR gene sequences. In a later analysis, CDR3 sequences and most-parsimonious VDJ recombination scenarios were assigned using the TCRdist pipeline. In a later analysis, each TCR beta chain was defined by its CDR3 amino acid sequence together with its V-gene family, and reads without a unique V-gene family were excluded. To address suspected cross-contamination and a sequencing artifact, a later analysis removed 592 highly shared, low-generation-probability nucleotide sequences. For each public chain, a later analysis derived a clonal expansion index from normalized ranks of inferred template counts within each repertoire. In a later analysis, generation probabilities were computed using a VDJ recombination model fitted to out-of-frame rearrangements, and the results were checked against IGoR. In a later analysis, hypergeometric tests were used to score TCR-TCR, TCR-HLA and TCR-CMV co-occurrence, with a repertoire-size bias correction applied to TCR pairs. In a later analysis, false discovery rates were estimated by permuting HLA or CMV assignments 20 times. A later analysis grouped co-occurring TCRs with DBSCAN, adding TCRdist sequence similarity when clustering within HLA-allele-positive subsets. For co-occurrence clustering, repertoires with fewer than 30,000 or more than 120,000 public chains were excluded, along with a handful of repertoires with anomalous nucleotide sharing. Imported from immuneACCESS, the table was reduced by TCRdb to in-frame sequences with V and J called. These copies leave out some clones; in studies compared against another copy, an unresolved V gene accounts for under half, and the cause of the remainder is not known. Clone size and the V and J calls come from that table; the DNA yielded D and trimming. The table for this sample lists roughly 170,000 clones; around 77% of them were counted only once. The ten top clones hold 1.5% to 2% of the sample.

Paper-wide results and their limitations: A later analysis reported that several top co-occurrence clusters appeared linked to parvovirus B19, influenza, CMV and Epstein-Barr virus. Because counts were too low, about 18 rarely observed V segments, including chromosome 9 orphons, were excluded from the earlier analysis of 587 of the donors. A later genetic analysis reported fewer N-insertions in productive TCRs among donors in an Asian-associated ancestry cluster than the approximately 670-donor mean. The 87-base-pair reads could not distinguish some IMGT-functional V segments, including TRBV6-2 and TRBV6-3, so those segments were excluded. Immune exposure information for the cohort was limited to CMV serostatus. Compared with equally common non-associated chains, HLA-associated TCR beta chains in a later analysis were more clonally expanded and had lower generation probabilities. V-gene and J-gene trimming of TCR beta chains was associated with a missense DCLRE1C variant in a later genetic analysis, and the association was replicated in an independent cohort. Because HLA typing was unavailable for some donors at each locus, only the typed subset was used in association tests. In vitro tests confirmed that a few of the cytomegalovirus-associated TCR beta chains recognize cytomegalovirus antigens. The study gave a list of about 160 TCR beta chains associated with cytomegalovirus. When HLA alleles, especially DR and DQ, strongly co-occurred, TCR associations were difficult to assign to individual alleles. Specific HLA alleles were associated with about 17,000 TCR beta sequences at a false discovery rate of 0.05 in a later analysis. A later analysis found that TCR association rates varied across HLA loci, with DRB1 alleles showing the most associated TCRs and HLA-C alleles the fewest. Roughly uniform sequencing depth across donors was assumed in presence/absence analyses, although this assumption may not hold. A later analysis found that most CMV-associated TCR beta chains appeared HLA-restricted, with HLA associations seemingly driven largely by CMV exposure. The sequencing pipeline was judged likely to have produced a cluster of highly shared sequence variants as a technical artifact. According to the authors, the approach could potentially be generalized to other disease states and immunological phenotypes. The cohort was sequenced for TCR beta chains only, and without alpha or paired-chain data the features that could be detected were limited. Across donors, most TCR sequences were observed very rarely, whereas some public TCRs were present in many individuals. In both the original and validation cohorts, the classifier was reported to diagnose cytomegalovirus status with high specificity and sensitivity. Linkage disequilibrium might explain the correlated functional status among segregating V segments, but an unknown experimental factor could not be ruled out. A further reported finding was that TCR beta sequences accurately predicted the HLA-A and HLA-B alleles for most subjects in the first cohort. In an earlier analysis of around 600 of the donors, most TCR beta V segments appeared in productive rearrangements about 90% or about 30% of the time, broadly matching IMGT annotations.

Reading from cysteine to phenylalanine, the CDR3 counts 15 amino acids. Only CDR3 DNA is held: 45 bases, read in frame from base 1. V lost 4 bases and J lost 4 bases; the stretch between them is 15 bases long. Sequences SGHNT (CDR1) and YYREEE (CDR2) are obtained from the germline V gene (reference sequence). In total, roughly 710 healthy bone marrow donors made up the cohort. Cohort members were all nominally healthy when sampled, although unrecorded immune exposures were likely present. The donor was CMV seronegative and was included in the group of hundreds of seronegative cohort members. A peripheral blood sample was collected from each donor, and TCR beta sequencing was performed on peripheral blood mononuclear cells. The Qiagen DNeasy Blood Extraction Kit was used to extract genomic DNA from the blood cell samples.

The receptor was derived from a woman aged 30 to 39 in good health and CMV-seronegative. Sequenced sample: PBMCs. The chain is made from TRBV5-4 and TRBJ1-5; tentative D gene TRBD1, with 5 bases matching. The DNA reads as follows: TGTGCCAGCAGCCTGGGAGGGACTCCTAATCAGCCCCAGCATTTT. The resulting protein is CASSLGGTPNQPQHF. When the CDR3 is completed using the reference TRBV5-4 and TRBJ1-5 genes on either side, the full variable domain is ETGVTQSPTHLIKTRGQQVTLRCSSQSGHNTVSWYQQALGQGPQFIFQYYREEENGRGNFPPRFSGLQFPNYSSELNVNALELDDSALYLCASSLGGTPNQPQHFGDGTRLSIL.